This T cell receptor beta chain was recovered during a study of lymphopenia after photon versus proton radiotherapy. Data came from immunoSEQ multiplex PCR; TCRdb stores just in-frame clones and leaves some out. Of 150,000 to 200,000 clones in the sample, 75% to 90% were seen once. The V and J ends lost 3 bases and 6 bases, in that order; junction bases with no gene match: 11. Germline V gene data show CDR1 as LNHDA and CDR2 as SQIVND (reference sequence). The CDR3 is 17 residues long. In this sample, this clone turned up once. The specimen was peripheral blood, collected from a patient treated with photon-based radiotherapy. V is TRBV19 and J is TRBJ2-1, with 10 bases aligning to TRBD2. This TCR came from a man in his fifties or sixties with gastric cancer. The CDR3 region is CASSIRLAGARRNEQFF. CDR3 nucleotide sequence: TGTGCCAGTAGTATCCGTCTAGCGGGAGCCCGGCGCAATGAGCAGTTCTTC.